These T cell receptor beta chains were read from a single sample in a study of cytomegalovirus exposure and HLA in healthy donors. This table comes from immunoSEQ multiplex PCR, and its TCRdb copy is limited to in-frame clones, with some not included. The data contain about 210,000 clones, approximately 80% of them singletons. The sample consisted of PBMCs. These receptors were obtained from a woman aged 45-59 years in good health and CMV-seropositive. CDR3s include the opening cysteine and the closing phenylalanine or tryptophan. The D gene is left open where the match is weak. Expanded clones are given a class, and other clones once, few, many or no size at all.

-,-,TRBV7-3,TRBJ2-7,TGTGCCAGCAGCTTTCGCAGGGTACCGATTAAGAGCTCCTACGAGCAGTACTTC,CASSFRRVPIKSSYEQYF
-,-,TRBV6-5,TRBJ1-6,TGTGCCAGCAGTTACTCGGAGGGAACATTATCTTCACCCCTCCACTTT,CASSYSEGTLSSPLHF
-,-,TRBV6-1,TRBJ1-2,TGTGCCAGCAGTGCGGAGTTGGACTATGGCTACACCTTC,CASSAELDYGYTF
few,TRBD1,TRBV18,TRBJ1-2,TGTGCCAGCTCAGTCAAAACGACAGGGGGCACCTTC,CASSVKTTGGTF
-,-,TRBV4-1,TRBJ2-5,TGCGCCAGCAGCCAGTTGGGGAGGCGGCGGGGTTCCGAAGAGACCCAGTACTTC,CASSQLGRRRGSEETQYF
-,-,TRBV6-1,TRBJ2-7,TGTGCCAGCAGTGAAATTGGGAGTATCTACGAGCAGTACTTC,CASSEIGSIYEQYF
few,TRBD1,TRBV7-9,TRBJ1-2,TGTGCCAGCAGCGTCGACAGGGGGCTCTATGGCTACACCTTC,CASSVDRGLYGYTF
-,-,TRBV5-6,TRBJ2-1,TGTGCCAGCAGCCCGCCGGGGGGCCCCCACAATGAGCAGTTCTTC,CASSPPGGPHNEQFF
once,TRBD1,TRBV11-2,TRBJ2-5,TGTGCCAGCAGCTCCCTGTCAGGGGGCTGGGAGACCCAGTACTTC,CASSSLSGGWETQYF
-,-,TRBV6-6,TRBJ1-1,TGTGCCAGCAATAGCCCCCAACAGGGAAACACTGAAGCTTTCTTT,CASNSPQQGNTEAFF
-,TRBD1,TRBV25-1,TRBJ1-6,TGTGCCAGCAGTGAAGCGACAGGGCGCCCCCATTGGGCCCTCCACTTT,CASSEATGRPHWALHF
-,-,TRBV6-1,TRBJ2-7,TGTGCCAGCCTTCTGACAGAAGTTACCTACGAGCAGTACTTC,CASLLTEVTYEQYF
few,-,TRBV6-6,TRBJ1-6,TGTGCCAGCACCCAGGGGCCTAATTCACCCCTCCACTTT,CASTQGPNSPLHF
-,-,TRBV2,TRBJ2-3,TGTGCCGCACTAAGGGAGGCCCTGGATACGCAGTATTTT,CAALREALDTQYF
-,TRBD1,TRBV7-8,TRBJ2-5,TGTGCCAGCAGCTTAGTGGGTGACAGGGGAGAGACCCAGTACTTC,CASSLVGDRGETQYF
-,-,TRBV19,TRBJ1-6,TGTGCCAGTAGTAGATGGTGGCAGAACTCCTATAATTCACCCCTCCACTTT,CASSRWWQNSYNSPLHF
-,-,TRBV6-4,TRBJ2-6,TGTGCCAGCAGTGAACAGGGTTCTGGGGCCAACGTCCTGACTTTC,CASSEQGSGANVLTF
-,-,TRBV6-5,TRBJ1-1,TGTGCCAGCAGACCAGGGGCCAACACTGAAGCTTTCTTT,CASRPGANTEAFF
-,TRBD2,TRBV5-1,TRBJ2-3,TGCGCCAGCAGCTCCCTGAGCGGGGGGGGCGCCTCATATACGCAGTATTTT,CASSSLSGGGASYTQYF
-,-,TRBV7-3,TRBJ1-1,TGTGCCAGCAGCTTGACAGTCCACACTGAAGCTTTCTTT,CASSLTVHTEAFF
-,TRBD2,TRBV5-4,TRBJ2-3,TGTGCCAGCAGGTCTCCCAGCGGGGGATACACAGATACGCAGTATTTT,CASRSPSGGYTDTQYF
-,TRBD2,TRBV6-5,TRBJ2-7,TGTGCCAGCAGTTTAAGGCCAGCGGGGTATCACGAGCAGTACTTC,CASSLRPAGYHEQYF
-,TRBD2,TRBV5-1,TRBJ2-1,TGCGCCAGCAGCTTGGAGGGCACCGGACTAGCGGACTACAATGAGCAGTTCTTC,CASSLEGTGLADYNEQFF
-,TRBD1,TRBV5-1,TRBJ2-1,TGCGCCAGCAGCCCTGGGGGACAGGGGTACAATGAGCAGTTCTTC,CASSPGGQGYNEQFF
-,-,TRBV4-1,TRBJ1-2,TGCGCCAGCAGCCAAGTACGCGATGATACGTATGGCTACACCTTC,CASSQVRDDTYGYTF
-,-,TRBV18,TRBJ1-5,TGTGCCAGCTCATGGACCAGGGATAAAAGGCAGCCCCAGCATTTT,CASSWTRDKRQPQHF
-,TRBD2,TRBV4-2,TRBJ2-1,TGTGCCAGCAGCCAGGTGAGGGGACTAGCGGGGATGCACAATGAGCAGTTCTTC,CASSQVRGLAGMHNEQFF
-,-,TRBV6-1,TRBJ1-4,TGTGCCAGCAGTTGGACAGAGAATGAAAAACTGTTTTTT,CASSWTENEKLFF
-,-,TRBV7-9,TRBJ2-7,TGTTCCAGCAGTTCTACCGTCGAGCAGTACTTC,CSSSSTVEQYF
-,-,TRBV28,TRBJ2-5,TGTGCCAGCAGTTTATCGGGGGTACAAGAGACCCAGTACTTC,CASSLSGVQETQYF
-,-,TRBV6-1,TRBJ1-2,TGTGCCTTCATGGGGGCCTACCCTAGTGATGGCTACACCTTC,CAFMGAYPSDGYTF
-,TRBD1,TRBV5-6,TRBJ2-7,TGTGCCAGCAGCCCCGGGGGGACAGGGCCTTACGAGCAGTACTTC,CASSPGGTGPYEQYF
few,TRBD1,TRBV7-2,TRBJ1-6,TGTGCCAGCAGCACGGTAGGGACAGGCATGGATTCACCCCTCCACTTT,CASSTVGTGMDSPLHF
-,-,TRBV19,TRBJ1-1,TGTGCCAGTACCACAGGTCCTGAAGCTTTCTTT,CASTTGPEAFF
-,TRBD1,TRBV7-2,TRBJ2-3,TGTGCCAGCAGCTCAGAGAGGGGGCGGACAGATACGCAGTATTTT,CASSSERGRTDTQYF
-,-,TRBV7-2,TRBJ1-2,TGCGCCAGCAGCTTAGTAGTTACTAACTATGGCTACACCTTC,CASSLVVTNYGYTF
-,-,TRBV6-5,TRBJ2-7,TGTGCCAGCAGCAGCAGGGACGAGCAGTACTTC,CASSSRDEQYF
-,-,TRBV5-1,TRBJ1-2,TGCGCCAGCAGCTTGGAGGCCACAGGCGGAGACTATGGCTACACCTTC,CASSLEATGGDYGYTF
-,-,TRBV5-1,TRBJ1-1,TGCGCCAGCAGCAACCGTGGGGGCGTCACTGAAGCTTTCTTT,CASSNRGGVTEAFF
-,-,TRBV28,TRBJ1-1,TGTGCCAGCAGTTTATCAAACTTTGGGCGGCAGGGGAACACTGAAGCTTTCTTT,CASSLSNFGRQGNTEAFF
-,-,TRBV19,TRBJ1-1,TGTGCCAGTAGTATTCTTGGGGGCGGGCTTGGGACCACTGAAGCTTTCTTT,CASSILGGGLGTTEAFF
-,-,TRBV7-2,TRBJ2-5,TGTGCCAGCAGCTTAGCGCCCCAGGGTGGAACCCAGTACTTC,CASSLAPQGGTQYF
-,-,TRBV7-2,TRBJ1-1,TGTGCCAGCAGCTTTGGATGGAGCACTGAAGCTTTCTTT,CASSFGWSTEAFF
-,-,TRBV19,TRBJ2-1,TGTGCCAGTAGTATACGAGGGCCTTACTACAATGAGCAGTTCTTC,CASSIRGPYYNEQFF
-,-,TRBV7-2,TRBJ1-4,TGTGCCAGCAGCAGGGGTGCAACTAATGAAAAACTGTTTTTT,CASSRGATNEKLFF
-,-,TRBV9,TRBJ1-4,TGTGCCAGCAGCGTAGGAGATGGACACCAAAATGAAAAACTGTTTTTT,CASSVGDGHQNEKLFF
few,TRBD1,TRBV19,TRBJ1-1,TGTGCCAGTAGTAAGGACAGGGTCTACACTGAAGCTTTCTTT,CASSKDRVYTEAFF
-,TRBD1,TRBV28,TRBJ1-5,TGTGCCAGCAGTCGGGGGGGACAGTTCAATCAGCCCCAGCATTTT,CASSRGGQFNQPQHF
-,-,TRBV11-2,TRBJ2-7,TGTGCCAGCAGCTCGGGTTGGGGTGCGGGGGCGGCCTACGAGCAGTACTTC,CASSSGWGAGAAYEQYF
-,TRBD1,TRBV11-1,TRBJ2-7,TGTGCCAGCAGCTTTAACGGCAGGGGGGAGCAGTACTTC,CASSFNGRGEQYF
-,-,TRBV19,TRBJ1-1,TGTGCCAGTAGTACACAGACAGGCACTGAAGCTTTCTTT,CASSTQTGTEAFF
-,TRBD2,TRBV7-3,TRBJ2-3,TGTGCCAGCAGCTTAACTAGCGGGGGGGGCGCAGATACGCAGTATTTT,CASSLTSGGGADTQYF
-,TRBD2,TRBV10-3,TRBJ2-1,TGTGCCATCAGTGAGTATGGGGGGGATGAGCAGTTCTTC,CAISEYGGDEQFF
-,TRBD2,TRBV18,TRBJ2-5,TGTGCCAGCTCACCCCGAAGCGGGGGGGCCGATGAGACCCAGTACTTC,CASSPRSGGADETQYF
-,TRBD1,TRBV30,TRBJ1-2,TGTGCCTGGAGTGTACAGGGGGCTATCTATGGCTACACCTTC,CAWSVQGAIYGYTF
-,TRBD1,TRBV5-1,TRBJ1-2,TGCGCCAGCAGCTTTCCCGGGACAGGGGATAGTGGCTACACCTTC,CASSFPGTGDSGYTF
once,-,TRBV30,TRBJ2-5,TGTGCCTGGAGTTATACCTCGCGGGAGACCCAGTACTTC,CAWSYTSRETQYF